Below, one TCR beta chain is given with its context. Its cognate antigen is unknown. This sample is drawn from a study of siplizumab effects on memory and regulatory T cells. Study conclusions and caveats: Confirmation that proliferating Tregs from siplizumab cultures had suppressive function was not obtained.

The CDR3 runs 16 residues. Germline CDR1 and CDR2: SGHNT and YENEEA. Trimming at V came to 5 bases and at J to 4 bases, leaving 13 bases not matched to a gene. Clones were sequenced by immunoSEQ multiplex PCR, and TCRdb holds only the in-frame ones, with some missing. Among 60,000 or so clones listed, approximately 95% were seen once. The V call is TRBV11-3, the J call TRBJ2-5; 7 positions agree with TRBD2. Sequences were obtained from CD8+ T cells sorted from blood. The sequence derives from a human donor in good health. The CDR3 DNA follows: TGTGCCAGCAGCCACACAGAGCGGGATAGGGGAGAGACCCAGTACTTC. The encoded protein is CASSHTERDRGETQYF.